This T cell receptor beta chain emerged from a study of blood T cell repertoires in COVID-19. Across the study: Nucleic acid was either cDNA or gDNA, and it came from T cells, B-cell-depleted T cells, or PBMCs.

This clone was found once. This CDR3 is 14 amino acids long. V was pared by 5 bases and J by 0 bases, with 10 bases between. CDR1 and CDR2 from the germline V gene are SGHTA and FQGTGA. Per the original methods: Researchers report that nucleated cell counts were estimated from reference gene primer amplification. The table came from immunoSEQ multiplex PCR; TCRdb's copy has only in-frame clones and leaves some out. V and J calls and clone size are as listed in that table; D and trimming were resolved from the DNA. The sample holds some 370,000 clones, roughly 90% seen once. The sequenced sample was peripheral blood. The receptor was isolated from a man aged 18 to 30 with active or convalescent COVID-19. The chain couples TRBV7-3 to TRBJ2-5, with D possibly being TRBD1 (5 bases). This CDR3 is CASSTTGDQETQYF. DNA for the CDR3: TGTGCCAGCAGCACCACAGGTGACCAAGAGACCCAGTACTTC.